Presented here are 30 T cell receptor beta chains from one specimen sequenced in a study of T cell responses to AZD1222 COVID-19 vaccine. Measured with immunoSEQ multiplex PCR; TCRdb has only the in-frame clones, and not every one. The sample consists of more than 90,000 clones, roughly 84% of them appearing once. The sample in question was peripheral blood, obtained 28 days after the second AZD1222 dose. The receptors originated from an adult who received the AZD1222 COVID-19 vaccine.

This chain links TRBV7-9 with TRBJ2-7; 9 bases fit TRBD1. The junction had 5 bases not matched to a gene; V was cut back by 2 bases and J by 3 bases. The length of the CDR3 is 15 residues. Germline CDR1 is SEHNR and CDR2 is FQNEAQ (reference sequence). The CDR3 DNA is TGTGCCAGCAGCTTAATGGGACAGGGAATCTACGAGCAGTACTTC. Encoded protein: CASSLMGQGIYEQYF.

The chain is built from TRBV7-2 and TRBJ1-2, with D hard to call. There are 16 residues in the CDR3. CDR1 SGHTA and CDR2 FQGNSA come from the germline V gene. V lost 0 bases, J lost 5 bases, and 16 bases lay in between. The CDR3 DNA follows: TGTGCCAGCAGCTTAGCGACCGGGCCTTGGGCTTATGGCTACACCTTC. Protein sequence: CASSLATGPWAYGYTF.

The chain links TRBV3-1 (or the pseudogene TRBV3-2) to TRBJ2-3; 10 positions agree with TRBD2. J lost 4 bases, V lost 1 base, and 5 bases had no gene match. The CDR3 length is 16 residues. From germline, CDR1 is LGHDT and CDR2 YNNKEL (reference sequence). CDR3 in amino acids: CASSQGASGGADTQYF. CDR3 in DNA: TGTGCCAGCAGCCAAGGGGCTAGCGGGGGCGCAGATACGCAGTATTTT.

The rearrangement uses TRBV7-8 and TRBJ1-2; 7 bases agree with TRBD1. Germline V lookup: CDR1 SGHVS, CDR2 FQNEAQ. V lost 5 bases and J lost 8; bases outside the gene matches: 5. The CDR3 loop spans 12 amino acids. The CDR3 sequence: CASSLDRVGYTF. The CDR3 DNA reads TGTGCCAGCAGCCTCGACAGGGTCGGCTACACCTTC. The complete variable domain, with remaining parts taken from reference TRBV7-8 and TRBJ1-2, reads GAGVSQSPRYKVAKRGQDVALRCDPISGHVSLFWYQQALGQGPEFLTYFQNEAQLDKSGLPSDRFFAERPEGSVSTLKIQRTQQEDSAVYLCASSLDRVGYTFGSGTRLTVV.

This clone was found a few times. CDR3 in DNA: TGCGCCAGCAGCTTCGGAGCGGGGCAGGGGAACGGGGAGCTGTTTTTT. The encoded protein is CASSFGAGQGNGELFF. This sequence joins TRBV5-1 and TRBJ2-2; possible D gene TRBD2, 7 bases. Germline assignment: CDR1 SGHRS and CDR2 YFSETQ. This CDR3 is 16 amino acids long. V was clipped by 2 bases and J by 7 bases, with 18 bases between them.

The rearrangement links TRBV7-9 to TRBJ2-3, with D unclear. Germline V CDR1 and CDR2: SEHNR, FQNEAQ (reference sequence). The CDR3 totals 13 residues. Trimming took 1 base from V and 5 from J, leaving 7 bases between them. As DNA, the CDR3 is TGTGCCAGCAGCTTAGTTATGGTAGATACGCAGTATTTT. Translating it yields CASSLVMVDTQYF.

The gene calls are TRBV12-3 or TRBV12-4 and TRBJ1-6; D is uncertain. CDR3 size: 12 residues. The germline V and J ends were trimmed by 6 bases and 4 bases, with 4 bases remaining between them. CDR3 residues: CASRQYNSPLHF. The CDR3 DNA sequence: TGTGCCAGCAGGCAATATAATTCACCCCTCCACTTT.

The rearrangement uses TRBV4-1 and TRBJ1-4; D not resolved. V dropped 1 base and J dropped 8 bases, with 17 bases sitting between them. This CDR3 region has 16 residues. Germline V gene lookup returns CDR1 MGHRA and CDR2 YSYEKL. The CDR3 coding sequence is TGCGCCAGCAGCCAAGGGTGGGCCAGAGGGTTCGAAAAACTGTTTTTT. Translated: CASSQGWARGFEKLFF.

The chain employs TRBV10-3 and TRBJ2-7; 11 nucleotides agree with TRBD1. Germline CDR1 and CDR2: ENHRY and SYGVKD. With 8 bases clipped from V and 1 base from J, the junction kept 1 base outside the gene matches. The CDR3 runs 13 residues. CDR3 sequence (DNA): TGTGCCATCGGGGACAGGGGGTCCTACGAGCAGTACTTC. It specifies CAIGDRGSYEQYF.

A single count supports this clone. The chain couples TRBV14 to TRBJ1-1; D remains ambiguous. CDR1 SGHDN and CDR2 FVKESK come from the germline V gene. CDR3 length: 17 residues. V lost 4 bases, J lost 0 bases, and 18 bases lay in between. Written as DNA, the CDR3 is TGTGCCAGCAGCCCACACGGTACGGGAGCCATGAACACTGAAGCTTTCTTT. Translation: CASSPHGTGAMNTEAFF. The full variable domain, in which reference TRBV14 and TRBJ1-1 provide the parts outside the CDR3, is EAGVTQFPSHSVIEKGQTVTLRCDPISGHDNLYWYRRVMGKEIKFLLHFVKESKQDESGMPNNRFLAERTGGTYSTLKVQPAELEDSGVYFCASSPHGTGAMNTEAFFGQGTRLTVV.

V and J are TRBV3-1 (or the pseudogene TRBV3-2) and TRBJ2-1; D is possibly TRBD2 (5 bases). The V gene's germline CDR1 is LGHDT and CDR2 YNNKEL (reference sequence). The CDR3 is made up of 16 amino acids. The V end was cut by 5 bases, the J end by 0 bases, with 14 bases between. CDR3 in amino acids: CASSYPSGSSYNEQFF. The CDR3 bases are TGTGCCAGCAGCTACCCCAGCGGTAGCTCCTACAATGAGCAGTTCTTC.

This rearrangement joins TRBV6-2 or TRBV6-3 to TRBJ1-1; D may be TRBD1 (6 bases). Germline V CDR1 and CDR2: MNHEY, SVGEGT. The CDR3 has 14 residues. The V end was cut by 6 bases, the J end by 3 bases, with 14 bases between. The CDR3: CASSPLTGYTEAFF. CDR3 DNA sequence: TGTGCCAGCAGCCCTCTGACAGGATACACTGAAGCTTTCTTT.

V is TRBV3-1 (or the pseudogene TRBV3-2) and J is TRBJ2-7; TRBD1 aligns across 8 bases. Losses at the gene ends were 1 base for V and 3 bases for J; bases not matched to a gene: 8. CDR1 and CDR2 (germline): LGHDT, YNNKEL (reference sequence). This CDR3 is built from 16 residues. CDR3 coding DNA: TGTGCCAGCAGCCAAGGGGACAGGACGTTAAGCTACGAGCAGTACTTC. Translated, it gives CASSQGDRTLSYEQYF.

The chain links TRBV12-5 to TRBJ2-3, with D perhaps assigned TRBD1 or TRBD2 (5 bases each). This CDR3 spans 15 amino acids. Germline V gene data show CDR1 as LGHNT and CDR2 as FRNRAP. Trimming removed 5 bases from V and 6 bases from J, with 18 bases in between. CDR3 in amino acids: CASGPGGGGSDTQYF. In DNA form, the CDR3 reads TGTGCTAGTGGTCCTGGGGGTGGGGGATCTGATACGCAGTATTTT.

The V gene is TRBV19, the J gene TRBJ1-1; 11 bases are shared with TRBD1. Germline V gene data show CDR1 as LNHDA and CDR2 as SQIVND (reference sequence). V shed 10 bases and J 3 bases; nucleotides not matched to a gene: 4. The CDR3 has 13 residues. CDR3 in amino acids: CATAGQGDTEAFF. CDR3 nucleotide sequence: TGTGCCACAGCGGGACAGGGGGACACTGAAGCTTTCTTT.

The rearrangement links TRBV6-1 to TRBJ1-1; 7 bases line up with TRBD1. Unmatched junction bases numbered 9, after V lost 0 bases and J lost 5 bases. The CDR3 extends over 16 amino acids. Germline V lookup: CDR1 MNHNS, CDR2 SASEGT. The CDR3 sequence: CASSEASRGKRTEAFF. The DNA for the CDR3 is TGTGCCAGCAGTGAAGCGAGCAGGGGGAAAAGGACTGAAGCTTTCTTT.

V usage is TRBV7-9 and J usage is TRBJ2-7, with D possibly TRBD2 on 5 matching bases. This CDR3 spans 15 amino acids. Germline CDR1 reads SEHNR; CDR2 reads FQNEAQ (reference sequence). Between the trimmed V and J ends, which lost 5 bases and 0 bases, there was a span of 14 bases. The CDR3 coding sequence is TGTGCCAGCAGCCCCTGGACGGGGAGCTCCTACGAGCAGTACTTC. It is translated as CASSPWTGSSYEQYF. The full variable domain, with the rest looked up from reference TRBV7-9 and TRBJ2-7, is DTGVSQNPRHKITKRGQNVTFRCDPISEHNRLYWYRQTLGQGPEFLTYFQNEAQLEKSRLLSDRFSAERPKGSFSTLEIQRTEQGDSAMYLCASSPWTGSSYEQYFGPGTRLTVT.

This chain joins TRBV20-1 and TRBJ2-5, with D possibly matching TRBD2 (5 bases). The CDR3 extends over 13 amino acids. The germline CDR1 and CDR2 sequences are DFQATT and SNEGSKA (reference sequence). With 3 bases removed from V and 4 bases from J, the gap between germline ends came to 12 bases. CDR3 amino acids: CSASPQAGETQYF. The CDR3 DNA sequence: TGCAGTGCTAGTCCCCAGGCGGGAGAGACCCAGTACTTC.

The rearrangement joins TRBV3-1 (or the pseudogene TRBV3-2) to TRBJ1-3; TRBD1 agrees at 8 bases. The germline V gene encodes CDR1 LGHDT and CDR2 YNNKEL (reference sequence). V lost 1 base, J lost 1 base, and 6 bases stayed unmatched. This CDR3 spans 17 amino acids. CDR3 protein: CASSQARTGFSGNTIYF. CDR3 in DNA: TGTGCCAGCAGCCAAGCTCGGACAGGGTTTTCTGGAAACACCATATATTTT.

The sample holds a few counts of this clone. V usage is TRBV19 and J usage is TRBJ2-7; tentatively, D is TRBD1 (6 bases). The ends were cut back, 2 bases at V and 5 bases at J, with 10 bases in the middle. The CDR3 totals 13 residues. Per germline, CDR1 LNHDA and CDR2 SQIVND (reference sequence). This CDR3 reads CASSISQGNEQYF. The CDR3 DNA follows: TGTGCCAGTAGTATATCTCAGGGGAACGAGCAGTACTTC.

The V call is TRBV3-1 (or the pseudogene TRBV3-2), the J call TRBJ1-3; TRBD1 might be the D (5 bases). The CDR3 sequence is 17 residues long. Trimming removed 0 bases from V and 5 bases from J, with 17 bases in between. CDR1 LGHDT and CDR2 YNNKEL come from the germline V gene (reference sequence). CDR3 in DNA: TGTGCCAGCAGCCAAGACGCGCCAGGGATGGGTAGAAACACCATATATTTT. It encodes CASSQDAPGMGRNTIYF.

This chain links TRBV19 with TRBJ2-3; 8 bases fit TRBD2. Trimming cost V 5 bases and J 3 bases; bases outside gene matches: 7. Germline V gives CDR1 LNHDA, CDR2 SQIVND (reference sequence). The CDR3 has 15 amino acids. CDR3 sequence: CASSPQRGSTDTQYF. CDR3 in DNA: TGTGCCAGTAGTCCCCAGCGGGGGTCTACAGATACGCAGTATTTT.

V usage is TRBV4-3 and J usage is TRBJ1-2; no reliable D call. V was cut by 1 base and J by 3 bases, with 3 bases left in between. Germline CDR1 is LGHNA and CDR2 is YSLEER. This CDR3 has 12 amino acids. The DNA of the CDR3 is TGCGCCAGCAGCCAAGGTGACTATGGCTACACCTTC. It translates to CASSQGDYGYTF.

This clone was seen more than once but under ten times. This sequence joins TRBV5-1 and TRBJ2-1; the D is unclear. This CDR3 has 12 amino acids. The V end lost 0 bases, the J end lost 2 bases, and 0 bases lay between the germline ends. Germline loops: CDR1 SGHRS, CDR2 YFSETQ. The CDR3 spells CASSLAYNEQFF. CDR3 nucleotides: TGCGCCAGCAGCTTGGCCTACAATGAGCAGTTCTTC.

The chain recombines TRBV2 with TRBJ2-1; TRBD2 agrees at 8 bases. The CDR3 is 15 amino acids. J lost 1 base, V lost 7 bases, and 6 bases had no gene match. CDR1 SNHLY and CDR2 FYNNEI come from the germline V gene. The CDR3 DNA reads as TGTGCCAGCAAAGTCATAGCGGGATCCTACAATGAGCAGTTCTTC. It specifies CASKVIAGSYNEQFF.

The chain is built from TRBV7-9 and TRBJ2-1; D perhaps matches TRBD2 (6 bases). V gave up 5 bases and J gave up 8 bases, with 13 bases separating them. Germline CDR1 reads SEHNR; CDR2 reads FQNEAQ (reference sequence). The CDR3 is 13 residues long. The CDR3 nucleotides are TGTGCCAGCAGCCTAGACGTAGCGGATGAGCAGTTCTTC. Protein product: CASSLDVADEQFF.

This chain connects TRBV30 to TRBJ2-5; perhaps TRBD2 as D (5 bases). Germline loops: CDR1 GTSNPN, CDR2 SVGIG (reference sequence). Trimming cost V 3 bases and J 4 bases, with 12 bases left between them. This CDR3 has 13 residues. CDR3 in DNA: TGTGCCTGGAGGACTCCCGGAGGAGAGACCCAGTACTTC. Translating it yields CAWRTPGGETQYF.

This chain links TRBV14 with TRBJ1-3; a possible D gene is TRBD1 (5 bases). Trimming removed 3 bases at V and 5 bases at J, with 20 bases between. This CDR3 contains 17 residues. CDR1 is SGHDN and CDR2 is FVKESK in the germline V gene. CDR3 DNA sequence: TGTGCCAGCAGCCAGGAGGACACCACTCCTTTTAGAAACACCATATATTTT. Translated: CASSQEDTTPFRNTIYF.

The rearrangement links TRBV18 to TRBJ2-7, with TRBD1 identical over 8 bases. J was trimmed by 3 bases and V by 3 bases; bases with no gene match: 4. There are 14 residues in the CDR3. The germline V gene encodes CDR1 KGHSH and CDR2 LQKENI. The CDR3 spells CASSPVGQGYEQYF. The CDR3 nucleotides are TGTGCCAGCTCACCGGTAGGACAGGGCTACGAGCAGTACTTC. Looking up the rest from reference TRBV18 and TRBJ2-7 gives the full variable domain: NAGVMQNPRHLVRRRGQEARLRCSPMKGHSHVYWYRQLPEEGLKFMVYLQKENIIDESGMPKERFSAEFPKEGPSILRIQQVVRGDSAAYFCASSPVGQGYEQYFGPGTRLTVT.

Here the CDR3 DNA reads TGTGCCTGGAGCTGGGGGACAAGCAATCAGCCCCAGCATTTT. It encodes CAWSWGTSNQPQHF. The chain links TRBV30 to TRBJ1-5; D is possibly TRBD1 (6 bases). Germline V CDR1 and CDR2: GTSNPN, SVGIG (reference sequence). Trimming stripped 3 bases from V and 1 base from J, with 10 bases between. CDR3 length: 14 residues.